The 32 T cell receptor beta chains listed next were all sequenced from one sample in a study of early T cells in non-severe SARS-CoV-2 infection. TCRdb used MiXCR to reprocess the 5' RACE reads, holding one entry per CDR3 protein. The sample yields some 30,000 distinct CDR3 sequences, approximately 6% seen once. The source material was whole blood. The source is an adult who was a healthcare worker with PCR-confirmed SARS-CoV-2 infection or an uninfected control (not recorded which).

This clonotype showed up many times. The CDR3 here is CASNHSGIWTGELFF. The CDR3 DNA reads as TGTGCCAGCAATCACAGCGGGATCTGGACCGGGGAGCTGTTTTTT. The chain carries TRBV6-2 or TRBV6-3 and TRBJ2-2; TRBD2 aligns across 7 bases. The CDR3 has 15 residues. Germline CDR1 MNHEY, CDR2 SVGEGT. J was trimmed by 5 bases and V by 7 bases; bases with no gene match: 10.

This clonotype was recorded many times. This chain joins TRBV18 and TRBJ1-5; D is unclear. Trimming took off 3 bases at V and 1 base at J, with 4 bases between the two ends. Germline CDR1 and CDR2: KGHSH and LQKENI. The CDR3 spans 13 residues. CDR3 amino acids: CASSPGSNQPQHF. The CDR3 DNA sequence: TGTGCCAGCTCACCGGGGAGCAATCAGCCCCAGCATTTT.

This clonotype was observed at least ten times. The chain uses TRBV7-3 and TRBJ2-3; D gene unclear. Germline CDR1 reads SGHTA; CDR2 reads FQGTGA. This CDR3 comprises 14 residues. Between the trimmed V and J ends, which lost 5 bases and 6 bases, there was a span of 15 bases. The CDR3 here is CASSPNTLLDTQYF. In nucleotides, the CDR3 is TGTGCCAGCAGCCCTAACACCCTGCTGGATACGCAGTATTTT.

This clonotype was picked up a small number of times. This CDR3 reads CASTSQRASRDTQYF. For the CDR3, the DNA is TGTGCCAGCACGTCACAAAGGGCCAGTAGAGATACGCAGTATTTT. The V call is TRBV2, the J call TRBJ2-3; D ambiguous. This CDR3 comprises 15 residues. The germline V and J ends were trimmed by 7 bases and 5 bases, with 19 bases remaining between them. CDR1 and CDR2 from the germline V gene are SNHLY and FYNNEI. The variable domain in full, completed from reference TRBV2 and TRBJ2-3, reads EPEVTQTPSHQVTQMGQEVILRCVPISNHLYFYWYRQILGQKVEFLVSFYNNEISEKSEIFDDQFSVERPDGSNFTLKIRSTKLEDSAMYFCASTSQRASRDTQYFGPGTRLTVL.

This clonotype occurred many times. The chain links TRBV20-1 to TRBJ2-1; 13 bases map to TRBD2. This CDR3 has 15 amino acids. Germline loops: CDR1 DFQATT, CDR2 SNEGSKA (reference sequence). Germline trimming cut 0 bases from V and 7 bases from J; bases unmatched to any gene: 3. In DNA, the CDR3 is TGCAGTGCTAGAGATGGGACTAGCGGGATTAATGAGCAGTTCTTC. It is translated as CSARDGTSGINEQFF.

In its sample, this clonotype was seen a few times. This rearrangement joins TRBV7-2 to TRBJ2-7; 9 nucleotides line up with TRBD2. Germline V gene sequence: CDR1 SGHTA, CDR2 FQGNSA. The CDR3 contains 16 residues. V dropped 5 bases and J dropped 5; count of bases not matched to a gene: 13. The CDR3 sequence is CASSQGSGRPGDEQYF. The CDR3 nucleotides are TGTGCCAGCAGCCAGGGAAGCGGGAGGCCGGGGGACGAGCAGTACTTC.

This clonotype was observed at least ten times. The CDR3 loop reads CASSYLPGQGPYEQYF. The CDR3 nucleotides are TGTGCCAGCAGCTACTTACCGGGACAGGGGCCCTACGAGCAGTACTTC. V and J are TRBV11-2 and TRBJ2-7; 10 positions agree with TRBD1. Germline-derived CDR1 and CDR2 are SGHAT and FQNNGV. The CDR3 runs 16 residues. J was trimmed by 2 bases and V by 4 bases; bases with no gene match: 8.

DNA of the CDR3: TGCGCCAGCAGCTCACAGGGGAGTTCGTCTGGAAACACCATATATTTT. Translating gives CASSSQGSSSGNTIYF. The chain recombines TRBV5-1 with TRBJ1-3; 7 bases agree with TRBD1. Germline assignment: CDR1 SGHRS and CDR2 YFSETQ. CDR3 length equals 16 residues. J gave up 1 base and V 3 bases, and 7 bases lay outside the gene matches. Full variable domain (rest looked up from reference TRBV5-1 and TRBJ1-3): KAGVTQTPRYLIKTRGQQVTLSCSPISGHRSVSWYQQTPGQGLQFLFEYFSETQRNKGNFPGRFSGRQFSNSRSEMNVSTLELGDSALYLCASSSQGSSSGNTIYFGEGSWLTVV.

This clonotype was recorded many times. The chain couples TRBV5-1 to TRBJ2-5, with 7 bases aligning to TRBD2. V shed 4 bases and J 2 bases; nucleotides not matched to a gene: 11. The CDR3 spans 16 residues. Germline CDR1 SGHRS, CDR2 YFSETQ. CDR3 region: CASSRVSGASQETQYF. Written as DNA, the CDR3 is TGCGCCAGCAGCAGGGTCAGCGGGGCATCTCAAGAGACCCAGTACTTC.

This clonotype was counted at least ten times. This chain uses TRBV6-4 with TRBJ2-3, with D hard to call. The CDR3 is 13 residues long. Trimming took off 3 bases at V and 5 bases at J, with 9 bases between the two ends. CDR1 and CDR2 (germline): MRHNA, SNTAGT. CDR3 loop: CASSEGRGDTQYF. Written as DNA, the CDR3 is TGTGCCAGCAGTGAAGGACGCGGAGATACGCAGTATTTT.

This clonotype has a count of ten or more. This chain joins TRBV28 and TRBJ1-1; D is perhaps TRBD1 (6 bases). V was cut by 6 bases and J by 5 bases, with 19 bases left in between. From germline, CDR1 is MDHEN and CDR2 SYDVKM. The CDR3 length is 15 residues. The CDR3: CASRLTGSRGTEAFF. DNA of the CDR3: TGTGCCAGCAGGTTAACAGGGTCCCGTGGGACTGAAGCTTTCTTT. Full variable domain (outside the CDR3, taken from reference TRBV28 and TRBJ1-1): DVKVTQSSRYLVKRTGEKVFLECVQDMDHENMFWYRQDPGLGLRLIYFSYDVKMKEKGDIPEGYSVSREKKERFSLILESASTNQTSMYLCASRLTGSRGTEAFFGQGTRLTVV.

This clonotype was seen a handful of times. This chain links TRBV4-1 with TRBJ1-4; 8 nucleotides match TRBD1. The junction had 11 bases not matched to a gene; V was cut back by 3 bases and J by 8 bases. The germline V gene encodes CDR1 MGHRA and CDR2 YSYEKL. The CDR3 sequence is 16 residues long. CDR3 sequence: CASSQSPQGAAEKLFF. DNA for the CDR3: TGCGCCAGCAGCCAGTCCCCTCAGGGGGCCGCCGAAAAACTGTTTTTT.

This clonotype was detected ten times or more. CDR3 DNA sequence: TGTGCCAGCACCCAGAACGGGCAGGCGGGAGATACGCAGTATTTT. It codes for CASTQNGQAGDTQYF. The chain links TRBV2 to TRBJ2-3; the D gene is possibly TRBD2 (5 bases). Germline V lookup: CDR1 SNHLY, CDR2 FYNNEI. Trimming pared 7 bases from V and 5 bases from J, leaving 19 bases between. CDR3 length: 15 residues.

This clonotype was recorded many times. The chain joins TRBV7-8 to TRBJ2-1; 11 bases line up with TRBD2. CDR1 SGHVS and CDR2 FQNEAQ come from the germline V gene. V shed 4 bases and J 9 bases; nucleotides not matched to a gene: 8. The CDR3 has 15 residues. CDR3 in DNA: TGTGCCAGCAGCTCCGGGACTAGCGGAGGGGGTGAGCAGTTCTTC. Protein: CASSSGTSGGGEQFF.

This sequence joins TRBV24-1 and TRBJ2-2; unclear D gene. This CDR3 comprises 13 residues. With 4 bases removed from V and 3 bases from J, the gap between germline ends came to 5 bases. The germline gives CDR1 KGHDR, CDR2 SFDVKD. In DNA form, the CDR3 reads TGTGCCACCAGTGAACGATACACCGGGGAGCTGTTTTTT. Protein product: CATSERYTGELFF.

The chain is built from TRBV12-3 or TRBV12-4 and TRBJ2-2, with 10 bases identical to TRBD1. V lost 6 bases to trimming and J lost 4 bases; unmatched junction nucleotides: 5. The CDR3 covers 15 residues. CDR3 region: CASSTGTGATGELFF. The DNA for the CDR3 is TGTGCCAGCAGCACCGGGACAGGGGCCACCGGGGAGCTGTTTTTT.

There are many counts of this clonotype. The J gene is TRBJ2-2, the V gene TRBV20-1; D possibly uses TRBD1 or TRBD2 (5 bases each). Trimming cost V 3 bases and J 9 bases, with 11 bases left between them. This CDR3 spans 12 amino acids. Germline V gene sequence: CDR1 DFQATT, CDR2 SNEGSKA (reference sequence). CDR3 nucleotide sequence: TGCAGTGCTAGGGGACGCCACCGGGAGCTGTTTTTT. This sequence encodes CSARGRHRELFF.

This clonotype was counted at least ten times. CDR3 residues: CSASQAVNQPQHF. The DNA of the CDR3 is TGCAGTGCTAGTCAGGCGGTCAATCAGCCCCAGCATTTT. The chain couples TRBV20-1 to TRBJ1-5, with D unclear. Trimming cost V 3 bases and J 3 bases, with 9 bases left between them. CDR1 is DFQATT, CDR2 SNEGSKA, per germline (reference sequence). CDR3 size: 13 residues.

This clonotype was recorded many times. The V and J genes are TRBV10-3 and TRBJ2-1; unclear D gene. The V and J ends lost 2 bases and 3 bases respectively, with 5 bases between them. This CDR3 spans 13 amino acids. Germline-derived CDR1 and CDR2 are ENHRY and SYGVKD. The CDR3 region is CAISEGNYNEQFF. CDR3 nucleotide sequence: TGTGCCATCAGTGAGGGCAACTACAATGAGCAGTTCTTC.

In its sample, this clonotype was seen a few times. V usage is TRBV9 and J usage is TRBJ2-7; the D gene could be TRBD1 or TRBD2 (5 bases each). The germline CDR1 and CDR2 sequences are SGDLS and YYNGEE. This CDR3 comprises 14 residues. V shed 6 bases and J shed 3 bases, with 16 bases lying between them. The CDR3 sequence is CASTPTLGDYEQYF. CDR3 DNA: TGTGCCAGCACCCCTACCCTGGGGGACTACGAGCAGTACTTC.

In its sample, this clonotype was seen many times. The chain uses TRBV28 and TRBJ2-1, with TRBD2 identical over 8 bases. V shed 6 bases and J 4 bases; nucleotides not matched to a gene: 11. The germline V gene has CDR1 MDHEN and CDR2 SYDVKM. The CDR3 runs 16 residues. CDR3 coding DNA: TGTGCCAGCAGCTTCTTCGGGACTAGGGCGTACAATGAGCAGTTCTTC. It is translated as CASSFFGTRAYNEQFF.

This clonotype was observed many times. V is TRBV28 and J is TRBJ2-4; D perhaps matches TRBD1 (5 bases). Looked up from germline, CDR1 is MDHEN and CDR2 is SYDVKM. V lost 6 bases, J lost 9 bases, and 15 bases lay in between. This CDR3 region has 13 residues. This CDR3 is CASSSPQGTIQYF. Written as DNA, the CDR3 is TGTGCCAGCAGCTCCCCCCAGGGAACCATTCAGTACTTC.

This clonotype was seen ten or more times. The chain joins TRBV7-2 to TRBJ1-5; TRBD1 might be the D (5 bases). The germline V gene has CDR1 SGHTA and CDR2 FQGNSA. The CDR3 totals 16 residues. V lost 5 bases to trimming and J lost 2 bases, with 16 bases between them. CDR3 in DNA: TGTGCCAGCAGCCCGCAGGCGTGGGGGGGCAATCAGCCCCAGCATTTT. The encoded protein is CASSPQAWGGNQPQHF.

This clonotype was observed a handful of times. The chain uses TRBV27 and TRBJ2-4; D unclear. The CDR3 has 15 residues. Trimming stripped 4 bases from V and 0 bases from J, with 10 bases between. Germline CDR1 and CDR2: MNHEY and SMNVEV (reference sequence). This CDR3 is CASSSRLVAKNIQYF. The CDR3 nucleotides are TGTGCCAGCAGTTCCCGACTTGTAGCCAAAAACATTCAGTACTTC.

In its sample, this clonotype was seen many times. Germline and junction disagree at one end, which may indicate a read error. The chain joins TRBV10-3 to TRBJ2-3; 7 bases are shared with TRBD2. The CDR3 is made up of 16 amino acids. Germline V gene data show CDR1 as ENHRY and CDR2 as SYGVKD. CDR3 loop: CAISPPSSGSTDTQYF. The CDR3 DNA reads TGTGCCATCAGTCCACCGTCTAGCGGAAGCACAGATACACAGTATTTT.

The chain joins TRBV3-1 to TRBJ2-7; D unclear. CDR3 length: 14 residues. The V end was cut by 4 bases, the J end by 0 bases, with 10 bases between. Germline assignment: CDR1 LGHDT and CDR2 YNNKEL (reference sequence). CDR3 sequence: CASSPCTNSYEQYF. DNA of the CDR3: TGTGCCAGCAGCCCCTGCACGAACTCCTACGAGCAGTACTTC.

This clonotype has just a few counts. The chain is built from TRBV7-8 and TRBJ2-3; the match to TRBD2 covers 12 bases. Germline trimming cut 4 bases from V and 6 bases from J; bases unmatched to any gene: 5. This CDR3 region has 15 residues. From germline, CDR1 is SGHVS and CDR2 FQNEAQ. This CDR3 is CASSSTSGSLDTQYF. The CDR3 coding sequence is TGTGCCAGCAGCTCGACTAGCGGGAGTTTGGATACGCAGTATTTT.

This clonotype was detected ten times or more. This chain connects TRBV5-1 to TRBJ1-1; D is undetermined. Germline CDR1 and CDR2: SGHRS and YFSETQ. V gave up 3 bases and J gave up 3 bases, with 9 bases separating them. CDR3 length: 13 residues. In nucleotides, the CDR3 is TGCGCCAGCAGCTCCTACTACGACACTGAAGCTTTCTTT. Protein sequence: CASSSYYDTEAFF.

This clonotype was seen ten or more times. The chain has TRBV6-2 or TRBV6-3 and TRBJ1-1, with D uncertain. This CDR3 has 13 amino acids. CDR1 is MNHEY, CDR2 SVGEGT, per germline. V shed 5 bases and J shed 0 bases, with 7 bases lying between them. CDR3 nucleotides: TGTGCCAGCAGTAATGAGATGAACACTGAAGCTTTCTTT. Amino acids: CASSNEMNTEAFF.

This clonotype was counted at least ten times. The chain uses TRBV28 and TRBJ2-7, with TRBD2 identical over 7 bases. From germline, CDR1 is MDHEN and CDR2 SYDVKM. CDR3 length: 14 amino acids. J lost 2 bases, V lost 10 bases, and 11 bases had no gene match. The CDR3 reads CAIKRRGTTYEQYF. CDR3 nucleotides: TGTGCCATCAAGAGGCGGGGGACCACCTACGAGCAGTACTTC.

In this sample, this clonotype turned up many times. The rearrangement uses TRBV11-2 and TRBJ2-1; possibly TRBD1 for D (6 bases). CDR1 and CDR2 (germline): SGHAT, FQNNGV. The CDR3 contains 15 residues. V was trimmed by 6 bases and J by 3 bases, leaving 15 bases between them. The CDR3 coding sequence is TGTGCCAGCAGACCTACCGGGACAAACTACAATGAGCAGTTCTTC. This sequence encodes CASRPTGTNYNEQFF. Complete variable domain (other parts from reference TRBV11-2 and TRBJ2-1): EAGVAQSPRYKIIEKRQSVAFWCNPISGHATLYWYQQILGQGPKLLIQFQNNGVVDDSQLPKDRFSAERLKGVDSTLKIQPAKLEDSAVYLCASRPTGTNYNEQFFGPGTRLTVL.

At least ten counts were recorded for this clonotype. DNA for the CDR3: TGTGCCAGCAGTGACGCAGGGGGCCCCTACGAGCAGTACTTC. This encodes CASSDAGGPYEQYF. This chain joins TRBV6-1 and TRBJ2-7, with 8 bases matching TRBD1. The length of the CDR3 is 14 residues. Looked up from germline, CDR1 is MNHNS and CDR2 is SASEGT. Trimming cost V 3 bases and J 2 bases; bases outside gene matches: 3.